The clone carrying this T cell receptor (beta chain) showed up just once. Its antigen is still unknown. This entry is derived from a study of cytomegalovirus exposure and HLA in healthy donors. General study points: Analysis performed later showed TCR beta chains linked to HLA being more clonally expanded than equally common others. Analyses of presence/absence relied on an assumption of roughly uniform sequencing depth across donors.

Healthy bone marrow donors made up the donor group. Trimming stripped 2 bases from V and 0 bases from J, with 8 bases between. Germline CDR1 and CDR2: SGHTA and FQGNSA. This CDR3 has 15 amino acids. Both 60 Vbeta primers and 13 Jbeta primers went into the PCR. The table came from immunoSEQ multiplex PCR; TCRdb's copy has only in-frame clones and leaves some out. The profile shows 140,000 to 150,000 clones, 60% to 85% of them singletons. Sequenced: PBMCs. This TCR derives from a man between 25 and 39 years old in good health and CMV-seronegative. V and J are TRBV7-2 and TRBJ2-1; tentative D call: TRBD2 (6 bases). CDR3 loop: CASSLPGSSYNEQFF. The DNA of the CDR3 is TGTGCCAGCAGCTTACCCGGGAGCTCCTACAATGAGCAGTTCTTC. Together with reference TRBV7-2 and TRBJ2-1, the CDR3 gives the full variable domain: GAGVSQSPSNKVTEKGKDVELRCDPISGHTALYWYRQSLGQGLEFLIYFQGNSAPDKSGLPSDRFSAERTGGSVSTLTIQRTQQEDSAVYLCASSLPGSSYNEQFFGPGTRLTVL.